Shown below are 7 T cell receptor beta chains from a single sample sequenced in a study of blood T cells in healthy people across ages. A second roughly 7 to 11 cycle PCR used barcoded and J-beta primers. TCRdb redid the calling of the 5' RACE reads with MiXCR, one entry per CDR3 protein. Of some 1.6 million distinct CDR3 sequences listed, around 36% are singletons. Sequenced input: blood. The receptors were gathered from a woman aged 25 to 45 in good health.

This clonotype showed up just a few times. The V call is TRBV12-3 or TRBV12-4, the J call TRBJ2-1; tentatively, D is TRBD1 (5 bases). Trimming shortened V by 3 bases and J by 6 bases, and 12 bases separated the two germline ends. The CDR3 extends over 14 amino acids. In nucleotides, the CDR3 is TGTGCCAGCAGTTTGTCAGGGTGGCGCAATGAGCAGTTCTTC. This gives the protein CASSLSGWRNEQFF.

J is TRBJ2-5 and V is TRBV28; 13 nucleotides agree with TRBD2. Trimming removed 4 bases from V and 2 bases from J; junction bases left unmatched: 7. CDR1 is MDHEN and CDR2 is SYDVKM in the germline V gene. The CDR3 is 17 residues long. This CDR3 is CASSSGLAGDNQETQYF. CDR3 bases: TGTGCCAGCAGTTCTGGACTAGCGGGAGATAATCAAGAGACCCAGTACTTC.

Regarding this clonotype: The CDR3 does not close with the conserved phenylalanine or tryptophan, likely indicating a read error. It is unclear where the CDR3 begins or ends on the DNA, so no DNA is shown, and the CDR3 is as TCRdb lists it. CDR3 sequence reads: CARRGDSHYTFGS. This chain connects TRBV2 to TRBJ2-5; the table's D call of TRBD1 was not tested on the DNA. Including both end residues, the CDR3 is 13 amino acids long. Germline loops: CDR1 SNHLY, CDR2 FYNNEI.

As regards this clonotype: One junction end disagrees with the germline gene, perhaps due to a read error. As DNA, the CDR3 is TGTGCCAGCAGCCAAGATCGGGGACTCGGGGGTGAAGTTTTCTTT. Translated, it gives CASSQDRGLGGEVFF. The chain links TRBV4-2 to TRBJ1-1; a weak D match, TRBD1 (5 bases). Germline V lookup: CDR1 LGHNA, CDR2 YNFKEQ. The CDR3 sequence is 15 residues long.

This clonotype turned up a few times. This sequence joins TRBV5-1 and TRBJ2-1; 10 nucleotides match TRBD2. V dropped 7 bases and J dropped 7; count of bases not matched to a gene: 8. The germline V gene has CDR1 SGHRS and CDR2 YFSETQ. This CDR3 spans 14 amino acids. This chain's CDR3 is CASEREGRLNEQFF. CDR3 sequence (DNA): TGCGCCAGCGAGCGGGAGGGCCGCCTGAATGAGCAGTTCTTC.

The chain combines TRBV27 with TRBJ2-3, with 13 bases fitting TRBD2. Germline V gene sequence: CDR1 MNHEY, CDR2 SMNVEV (reference sequence). This CDR3 comprises 15 residues. V lost 4 bases to trimming and J lost 5 bases; unmatched junction nucleotides: 3. CDR3 in DNA: TGTGCCAGCAGTTACGGGACTAGCGGGGTAGATACGCAGTATTTT. Translation gives CASSYGTSGVDTQYF.

The chain is built from TRBV7-9 and TRBJ2-7; TRBD1 agrees at 7 bases. Germline V lookup: CDR1 SEHNR, CDR2 FQNEAQ (reference sequence). J was trimmed by 3 bases and V by 1 base; bases with no gene match: 9. This CDR3 has 16 residues. The CDR3: CASSLGEATGLYEQYF. The CDR3 nucleotides read TGTGCCAGCAGCTTAGGGGAAGCGACAGGGCTCTACGAGCAGTACTTC.